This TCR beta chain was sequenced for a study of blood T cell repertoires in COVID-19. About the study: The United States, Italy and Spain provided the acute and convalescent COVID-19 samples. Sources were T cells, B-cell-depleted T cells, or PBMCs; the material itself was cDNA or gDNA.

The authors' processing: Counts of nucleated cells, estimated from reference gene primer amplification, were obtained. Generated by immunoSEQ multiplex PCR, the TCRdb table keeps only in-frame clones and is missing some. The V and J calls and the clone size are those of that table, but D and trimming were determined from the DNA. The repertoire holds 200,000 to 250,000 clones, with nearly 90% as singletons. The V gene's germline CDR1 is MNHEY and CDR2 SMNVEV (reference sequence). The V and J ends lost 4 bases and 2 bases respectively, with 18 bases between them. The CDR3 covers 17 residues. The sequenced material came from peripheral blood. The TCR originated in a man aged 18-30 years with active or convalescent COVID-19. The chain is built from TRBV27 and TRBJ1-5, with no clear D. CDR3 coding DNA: TGTGCCAGCAGTTCCTTACCTGGGAGTGGCGGCAATCAGCCCCAGCATTTT. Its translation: CASSSLPGSGGNQPQHF.